These 32 T cell receptor beta chains came from one sample sequenced in a study of T cell repertoires in cytomegalovirus infection. These receptors' targets are unknown. TCRdb passed the reads through MiXCR, listing each CDR3 protein once. The table includes around 300,000 distinct CDR3 sequences, 22% detected once. The specimen comprised cultured PBMCs, sampled from culture after CMV antigen stimulation. These receptor sequences come from a human donor in good health (CMV status not recorded). Some clones in this sample may be carry-over from other donors' samples.

This clonotype was counted ten times or more. The rearrangement uses TRBV6-1 and TRBJ2-2; D unclear. The CDR3 is 10 amino acids. With 8 bases removed from V and 11 bases from J, the gap between germline ends came to 9 bases. Germline assignment: CDR1 MNHNS and CDR2 SASEGT. This chain's CDR3 is CASWYKELFF. The CDR3 bases are TGTGCCAGCTGGTATAAAGAGCTGTTTTTT.

The gene calls are TRBV5-5 and TRBJ1-1, with 10 positions matching TRBD1. The ends lost 4 bases at V and 11 bases at J; junction bases unmatched: 8. The germline V gene has CDR1 SGHKS and CDR2 YYEKEE (reference sequence). CDR3 size: 13 residues. The CDR3 DNA is TGTGCCAGCAGCCCCGGGACAGGGGTCGGCGCTTTCTTT. This encodes CASSPGTGVGAFF. Full variable domain (outside the CDR3, taken from reference TRBV5-5 and TRBJ1-1): DAGVTQSPTHLIKTRGQQVTLRCSPISGHKSVSWYQQVLGQGPQFIFQYYEKEERGRGNFPDRFSARQFPNYSSELNVNALLLGDSALYLCASSPGTGVGAFFGQGTRLTVV.

The chain combines TRBV5-5 with TRBJ1-5; no definite D call. V gave up 0 bases and J gave up 2 bases, with 6 bases separating them. Per the germline V gene, CDR1 is SGHKS and CDR2 is YYEKEE (reference sequence). The CDR3 spans 14 residues. CDR3 sequence reads: CASSLGRGNQPQHF. DNA of the CDR3: TGTGCCAGCAGCTTGGGGCGAGGCAATCAGCCCCAGCATTTT.

The chain links TRBV10-3 to TRBJ2-1; a weak D match, TRBD2 (6 bases). The V gene lost 5 bases and the J gene lost 0 bases, with 11 bases spanning the gap. The CDR3 totals 15 residues. CDR1 is ENHRY, CDR2 SYGVKD, per germline. The CDR3 DNA reads TGTGCCATCAGTAAGGGGACTCCCTCCTACAATGAGCAGTTCTTC. Translating it yields CAISKGTPSYNEQFF.

This clonotype was seen a handful of times. The rearrangement links TRBV20-1 to TRBJ2-5, with no clear D. Germline values: CDR1 DFQATT, CDR2 SNEGSKA (reference sequence). CDR3 length: 10 residues. The V end was cut by 3 bases, the J end by 2 bases, with 1 base between. In DNA, the CDR3 is TGCAGTGCTAGTCAAGAGACCCAGTACTTC. It encodes CSASQETQYF.

This clonotype came up many times. V is TRBV6-5 and J is TRBJ1-3; 7 positions agree with TRBD1. The germline CDR1 and CDR2 sequences are MNHEY and SVGAGI. The CDR3 covers 14 residues. Losses at the gene ends were 4 bases for V and 11 bases for J; bases not matched to a gene: 11. This CDR3 is CASSLYRGEAAIYF. CDR3 DNA sequence: TGTGCCAGCAGTTTATACAGGGGAGAGGCCGCCATATATTTT.

This clonotype was counted only a few times. The CDR3 nucleotides read TGTGCCAGTAGTATCTGGGGAGATACGCAGTATTTT. Amino acids: CASSIWGDTQYF. The V and J genes are TRBV19 and TRBJ2-3; D is unresolved. The germline V gene has CDR1 LNHDA and CDR2 SQIVND (reference sequence). This CDR3 comprises 12 residues. Trimming stripped 3 bases from V and 5 bases from J, with 6 bases between.

V is TRBV25-1 and J is TRBJ2-7, with TRBD2 matching over 11 bases. After removal of 5 bases from V and 2 bases from J, the junction contained 14 bases not matched to a gene. Germline loops: CDR1 MGHDK, CDR2 SYGVNS. The CDR3 contains 18 residues. Written as DNA, the CDR3 is TGTGCCAGCAGTTTACCCACTAGCGGGAGCCTAAGGACCTACGAGCAGTACTTC. Translated: CASSLPTSGSLRTYEQYF.

This clonotype was counted a few times. This chain links TRBV5-1 with TRBJ2-1; possibly TRBD2 for D (5 bases). The length of the CDR3 is 14 residues. Germline CDR1 reads SGHRS; CDR2 reads YFSETQ. V was trimmed by 1 base and J by 5 bases, leaving 10 bases between them. The CDR3 is CASSLQPADNEQFF. The CDR3 coding sequence is TGCGCCAGCAGCTTGCAGCCAGCGGACAATGAGCAGTTCTTC.

This clonotype was observed at least ten times. The chain employs TRBV7-9 and TRBJ2-5; D might be TRBD2 (5 bases). Trimming pared 10 bases from V and 7 bases from J, leaving 7 bases between. The CDR3 has 9 amino acids. CDR1 SEHNR and CDR2 FQNEAQ come from the germline V gene (reference sequence). CDR3 sequence: CAIEGTQYF. CDR3 DNA: TGTGCCATCGAGGGGACCCAGTACTTC.

This clonotype was picked up many times. This chain joins TRBV7-6 and TRBJ1-1; unclear D gene. The germline V gene has CDR1 SGHVS and CDR2 FNYEAQ. With 4 bases removed from V and 1 base from J, the gap between germline ends came to 16 bases. The CDR3 runs to 16 residues. The CDR3 nucleotides are TGTGCCAGCAGCTCACATTTAGGGCGGGGGAACACTGAAGCTTTCTTT. Its protein product is CASSSHLGRGNTEAFF.

This clonotype was seen a few times. The gene calls are TRBV7-6 and TRBJ2-7; D could derive from TRBD1 or TRBD2 (6 bases each). This CDR3 comprises 13 residues. Germline V gene sequence: CDR1 SGHVS, CDR2 FNYEAQ. V dropped 1 base and J dropped 3 bases, with 7 bases sitting between them. The DNA of the CDR3 is TGTGCCAGCAGCTTAGAGGGGGGCTACGAGCAGTACGTC. This gives the protein CASSLEGGYEQYV.

This clonotype was counted a few times. This chain connects TRBV12-3 or TRBV12-4 to TRBJ2-1, with a tentative D call TRBD2 (5 bases). Trimming stripped 5 bases from V and 4 bases from J, with 15 bases between. The CDR3 is made up of 15 amino acids. CDR3 in amino acids: CASSPEGGLYNEQFF. CDR3 nucleotides: TGTGCCAGCAGTCCTGAGGGCGGTCTTTACAATGAGCAGTTCTTC.

In this sample, this clonotype turned up a few times. The chain is built from TRBV2 and TRBJ2-7; D is uncertain. The CDR3 loop spans 13 amino acids. The germline gives CDR1 SNHLY, CDR2 FYNNEI. V was cut by 6 bases and J by 2 bases, with 11 bases left in between. The CDR3 region is CASRVSNTYEQYF. The CDR3 DNA is TGTGCCAGCAGGGTCAGCAACACCTACGAGCAGTACTTC.

This clonotype appeared a few times. V and J are TRBV4-2 and TRBJ2-7; 7 bases are a match to TRBD2. Trimming removed 0 bases from V and 3 bases from J; junction bases left unmatched: 5. There are 15 residues in the CDR3. The germline CDR1 and CDR2 sequences are LGHNA and YNFKEQ. The CDR3 DNA reads as TGTGCCAGCAGCCAAGATTTAGCGGGCCACTACGAGCAGTACTTC. It encodes CASSQDLAGHYEQYF.

CDR3 loop: CSARVPAGGTRETQYF. The CDR3 DNA sequence: TGCAGTGCTAGAGTCCCAGCGGGAGGGACGAGGGAGACCCAGTACTTC. The chain carries TRBV20-1 and TRBJ2-5; 10 bases map to TRBD2. CDR3 size: 16 residues. Losses at the gene ends were 1 base for V and 5 bases for J; bases not matched to a gene: 10. Germline V gene sequence: CDR1 DFQATT, CDR2 SNEGSKA (reference sequence).

This sequence joins TRBV18 and TRBJ1-1; the D is unclear. The CDR3 spans 18 residues. V gave up 3 bases and J gave up 1 base, with 21 bases separating them. CDR1 is KGHSH and CDR2 is LQKENI in the germline V gene. The chain's CDR3 is CASSPLILGSTSNTEAFF. The CDR3 DNA reads TGTGCCAGCTCACCCCTGATCTTAGGCTCCACCTCGAACACTGAAGCTTTCTTT. Filled out from reference TRBV18 and TRBJ1-1, the complete variable domain reads NAGVMQNPRHLVRRRGQEARLRCSPMKGHSHVYWYRQLPEEGLKFMVYLQKENIIDESGMPKERFSAEFPKEGPSILRIQQVVRGDSAAYFCASSPLILGSTSNTEAFFGQGTRLTVV.

Points on this clonotype: A much bigger clone sits one base away, suggesting this may be a read error. The genes are TRBV14 and TRBJ2-1; D is unclear. V shed 8 bases and J shed 5 bases, with 4 bases lying between them. Germline loops: CDR1 SGHDN, CDR2 FVKESK. This CDR3 is 10 amino acids long. Written as DNA, the CDR3 is TGTGCCAGCGGTAACAATGAGCAGTTCTTC. It is translated as CASGNNEQFF.

This clonotype has ten or more counts. Written as DNA, the CDR3 is TGTGCCAGCAGCTTAAAGGACTCCTACAATGAGCAGTTCTTC. Amino acids: CASSLKDSYNEQFF. This chain links TRBV7-9 with TRBJ2-1; D is unclear. Germline CDR1 reads SEHNR; CDR2 reads FQNEAQ (reference sequence). V was shortened by 2 bases and J by 0 bases, with 5 bases between the two germline ends. This CDR3 has 14 residues. The variable domain in full, with the rest retrieved from reference TRBV7-9 and TRBJ2-1, is DTGVSQNPRHKITKRGQNVTFRCDPISEHNRLYWYRQTLGQGPEFLTYFQNEAQLEKSRLLSDRFSAERPKGSFSTLEIQRTEQGDSAMYLCASSLKDSYNEQFFGPGTRLTVL.

The V and J genes are TRBV19 and TRBJ2-2; D is possibly TRBD1 or TRBD2 (6 bases each). Between the trimmed V and J ends, which lost 5 bases and 3 bases, there was a span of 13 bases. CDR3 length: 15 amino acids. The germline CDR1 and CDR2 sequences are LNHDA and SQIVND (reference sequence). This CDR3 is CASSLTGRYTGELFF. CDR3 in DNA: TGTGCCAGTAGTTTAACAGGGAGGTACACCGGGGAGCTGTTTTTT.

Only a few counts were recorded for this clonotype. The chain employs TRBV12-3 or TRBV12-4 and TRBJ2-3; D not certain. The CDR3 is made up of 14 amino acids. Trimming removed 5 bases from V and 6 bases from J, with 15 bases in between. CDR3 sequence: CASSGDQAPDTQYF. The CDR3 coding sequence is TGTGCCAGCAGTGGGGATCAGGCCCCCGATACGCAGTATTTT.

The chain is built from TRBV19 and TRBJ1-4, with D tentatively TRBD1 (6 bases). Trimming took off 6 bases at V and 5 bases at J, with 13 bases between the two ends. In germline, CDR1 is LNHDA, CDR2 SQIVND (reference sequence). The CDR3 is made up of 14 amino acids. CDR3 sequence reads: CASRIWGPNEKLFF. The CDR3 DNA reads TGTGCCAGTAGAATTTGGGGGCCCAATGAAAAACTGTTTTTT.

This clonotype was detected a few times. The V and J genes are TRBV27 and TRBJ1-4; D possibly corresponds to TRBD1 (5 bases). The CDR3 covers 13 residues. V lost 1 base and J lost 7, with 7 bases in between. CDR1 is MNHEY, CDR2 SMNVEV, per germline (reference sequence). CDR3 sequence reads: CASSLFRAEKLFF. DNA for the CDR3: TGTGCCAGCAGTTTATTCAGGGCTGAAAAACTGTTTTTT.

The chain carries TRBV2 and TRBJ2-5; D possibly uses TRBD1 or TRBD2 (5 bases each). V lost 8 bases and J lost 5, with 18 bases in between. Per the germline V gene, CDR1 is SNHLY and CDR2 is FYNNEI. The CDR3 is made up of 14 amino acids. The CDR3 DNA reads as TGTGCCAGCCTAGAGCGGTGGGGCGGGGAGACCCAGTACTTC. It encodes CASLERWGGETQYF. The whole variable domain, filled in from reference TRBV2 and TRBJ2-5, reads EPEVTQTPSHQVTQMGQEVILRCVPISNHLYFYWYRQILGQKVEFLVSFYNNEISEKSEIFDDQFSVERPDGSNFTLKIRSTKLEDSAMYFCASLERWGGETQYFGPGTRLLVL.

This clonotype was picked up many times. The chain is built from TRBV7-2 and TRBJ2-3; maybe TRBD2 (6 bases). Germline CDR1 and CDR2: SGHTA and FQGNSA. This CDR3 region has 14 residues. V was trimmed by 5 bases and J by 2 bases, leaving 11 bases between them. The CDR3 protein is CASSPGLHTDTQYF. The CDR3 nucleotides are TGTGCCAGCAGCCCAGGACTACACACAGATACGCAGTATTTT.

The genes are TRBV7-6 and TRBJ2-7; 7 positions match TRBD2. The length of the CDR3 is 16 residues. V dropped 1 base and J dropped 1; count of bases not matched to a gene: 7. Germline-derived CDR1 and CDR2 are SGHVS and FNYEAQ. The CDR3 reads CASSLEVPGGSYEQYF. The DNA of the CDR3 is TGTGCCAGCAGCTTAGAAGTCCCGGGAGGATCCTACGAGCAGTACTTC. Complete variable domain (other parts from reference TRBV7-6 and TRBJ2-7): GAGVSQSPRYKVTKRGQDVALRCDPISGHVSLYWYRQALGQGPEFLTYFNYEAQQDKSGLPNDRFSAERPEGSISTLTIQRTEQRDSAMYRCASSLEVPGGSYEQYFGPGTRLTVT.

This clonotype was seen a few times. The chain's CDR3 is CASSSEGRMHYGYTF. The CDR3 DNA reads as TGCGCCAGCAGCTCGGAGGGACGGATGCACTATGGCTACACCTTC. The chain is built from TRBV5-1 and TRBJ1-2; tentative D call: TRBD1 (5 bases). V lost 3 bases and J 3 bases, leaving 15 bases between the germline ends. CDR3 length: 15 residues. Germline lookup yields CDR1 SGHRS and CDR2 YFSETQ.

The CDR3 spells CASSSPSDRGRSEAFF. CDR3 DNA sequence: TGTGCCAGCAGTTCCCCCTCGGACAGGGGAAGGAGCGAAGCTTTCTTT. The chain links TRBV28 to TRBJ1-1; 9 bases agree with TRBD1. Trimming took 4 bases from V and 8 from J; bases not matched to a gene: 14. Per germline, CDR1 MDHEN and CDR2 SYDVKM. This CDR3 is 16 amino acids long.

V and J are TRBV29-1 and TRBJ2-2; D perhaps matches TRBD1 (5 bases). V was trimmed by 1 base and J by 4 bases, leaving 10 bases between them. Germline V lookup: CDR1 SQVTM, CDR2 ANQGSEA. The CDR3 has 14 residues. CDR3 nucleotides: TGCAGCGTTGAAGCGGCAGGGTCCACCGGGGAGCTGTTTTTT. This codes for CSVEAAGSTGELFF.

A few counts support this clonotype. The rearrangement links TRBV4-3 to TRBJ2-7, with TRBD2 identical over 11 bases. CDR3 length: 14 amino acids. The germline V gene encodes CDR1 LGHNA and CDR2 YSLEER. Unmatched junction bases numbered 4, after V lost 3 bases and J lost 6 bases. CDR3 DNA: TGCGCCAGCAGCCAGCTAGCGGGAGGAGCCGAGCAGTACTTC. Protein product: CASSQLAGGAEQYF.

The rearrangement joins TRBV10-3 to TRBJ1-4; no firm D call. Germline V gene data show CDR1 as ENHRY and CDR2 as SYGVKD. V lost 7 bases, J lost 8 bases, and 14 bases lay in between. The CDR3 is 13 residues long. CDR3 protein: CAIKADNNEKLFF. Here the CDR3 DNA reads TGTGCCATCAAGGCGGATAACAACGAAAAACTGTTTTTT.

This chain uses TRBV24-1 with TRBJ2-1, with unresolved D. Trimming shortened V by 4 bases and J by 13 bases, and 10 bases separated the two germline ends. The CDR3 length is 11 residues. The germline V gene encodes CDR1 KGHDR and CDR2 SFDVKD. The CDR3 protein is CATSEGWKQFF. The CDR3 DNA sequence: TGTGCCACCAGTGAAGGATGGAAACAGTTCTTC.